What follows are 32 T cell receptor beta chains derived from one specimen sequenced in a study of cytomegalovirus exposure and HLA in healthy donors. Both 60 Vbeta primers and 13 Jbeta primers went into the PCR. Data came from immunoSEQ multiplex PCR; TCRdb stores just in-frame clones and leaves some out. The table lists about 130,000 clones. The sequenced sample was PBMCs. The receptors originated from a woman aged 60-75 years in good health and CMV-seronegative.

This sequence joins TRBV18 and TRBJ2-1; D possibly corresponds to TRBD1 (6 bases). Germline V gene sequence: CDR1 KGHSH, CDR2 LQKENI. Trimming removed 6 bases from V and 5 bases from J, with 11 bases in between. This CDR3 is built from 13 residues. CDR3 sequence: CASSNTGNNEQFF. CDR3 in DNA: TGTGCCAGCTCCAATACAGGGAACAATGAGCAGTTCTTC.

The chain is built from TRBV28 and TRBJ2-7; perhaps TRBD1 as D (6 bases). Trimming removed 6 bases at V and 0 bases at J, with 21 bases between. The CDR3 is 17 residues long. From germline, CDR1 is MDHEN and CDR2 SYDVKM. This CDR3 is CASSLNRDIQSSYEQYF. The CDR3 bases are TGTGCCAGCAGCTTAAACCGGGACATCCAGAGCTCCTACGAGCAGTACTTC.

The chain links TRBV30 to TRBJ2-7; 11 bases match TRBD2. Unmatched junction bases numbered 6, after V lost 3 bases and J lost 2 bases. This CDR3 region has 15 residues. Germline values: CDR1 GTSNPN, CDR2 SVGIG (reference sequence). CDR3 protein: CAWSDTSGRPYEQYF. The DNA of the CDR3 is TGTGCCTGGAGCGATACTAGCGGGAGACCCTACGAGCAGTACTTC.

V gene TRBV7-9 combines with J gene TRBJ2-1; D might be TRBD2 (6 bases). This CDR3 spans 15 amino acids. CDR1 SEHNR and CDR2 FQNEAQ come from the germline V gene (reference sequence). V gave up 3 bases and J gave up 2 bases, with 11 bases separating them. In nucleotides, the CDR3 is TGTGCCAGCAGCTTCGGGGGTCCCGCCTACAATGAGCAGTTCTTC. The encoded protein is CASSFGGPAYNEQFF.

CDR3 in amino acids: CASSMGLAGTDTQYF. CDR3 DNA: TGCGCCAGCAGCATGGGACTAGCGGGTACAGATACGCAGTATTTT. The chain joins TRBV5-1 to TRBJ2-3, with 12 bases that match TRBD2. Germline V gene sequence: CDR1 SGHRS, CDR2 YFSETQ. CDR3 length: 15 amino acids. V was clipped by 4 bases and J by 3 bases; unmatched bases: 3. The full variable domain, completed using reference TRBV5-1 and TRBJ2-3, is KAGVTQTPRYLIKTRGQQVTLSCSPISGHRSVSWYQQTPGQGLQFLFEYFSETQRNKGNFPGRFSGRQFSNSRSEMNVSTLELGDSALYLCASSMGLAGTDTQYFGPGTRLTVL.

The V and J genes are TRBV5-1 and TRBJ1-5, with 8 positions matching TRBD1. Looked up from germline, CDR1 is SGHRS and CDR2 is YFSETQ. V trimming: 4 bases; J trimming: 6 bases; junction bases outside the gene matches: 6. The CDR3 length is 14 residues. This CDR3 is CASSPGQGGQPQHF. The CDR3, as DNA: TGCGCCAGCAGCCCCGGACAGGGTGGTCAGCCCCAGCATTTT. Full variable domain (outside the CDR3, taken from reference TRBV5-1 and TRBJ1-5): KAGVTQTPRYLIKTRGQQVTLSCSPISGHRSVSWYQQTPGQGLQFLFEYFSETQRNKGNFPGRFSGRQFSNSRSEMNVSTLELGDSALYLCASSPGQGGQPQHFGDGTRLSIL.

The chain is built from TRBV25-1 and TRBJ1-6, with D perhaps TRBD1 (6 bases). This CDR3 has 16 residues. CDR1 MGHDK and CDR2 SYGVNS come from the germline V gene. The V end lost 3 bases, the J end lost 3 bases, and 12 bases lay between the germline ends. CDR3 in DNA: TGTGCCAGCAGTGACCGCCAGGGGAACTATAATTCACCCCTCCACTTT. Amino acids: CASSDRQGNYNSPLHF.

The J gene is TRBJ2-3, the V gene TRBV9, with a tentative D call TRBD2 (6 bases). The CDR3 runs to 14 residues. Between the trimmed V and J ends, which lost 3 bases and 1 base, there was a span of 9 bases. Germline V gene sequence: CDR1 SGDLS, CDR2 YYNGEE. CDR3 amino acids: CASSGPGGTDTQYF. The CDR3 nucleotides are TGTGCCAGCAGCGGGCCGGGAGGCACAGATACGCAGTATTTT.

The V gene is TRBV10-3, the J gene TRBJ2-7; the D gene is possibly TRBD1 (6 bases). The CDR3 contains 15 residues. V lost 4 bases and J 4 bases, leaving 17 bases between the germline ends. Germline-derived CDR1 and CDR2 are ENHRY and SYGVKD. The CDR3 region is CAISGSGVTAYEQYF. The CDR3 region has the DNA TGTGCCATCAGTGGGTCAGGGGTCACCGCTTACGAGCAGTACTTC.

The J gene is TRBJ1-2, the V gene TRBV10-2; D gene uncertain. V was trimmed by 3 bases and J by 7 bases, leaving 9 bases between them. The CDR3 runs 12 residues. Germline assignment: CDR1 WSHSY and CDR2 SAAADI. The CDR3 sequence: CASSDLYSGYTF. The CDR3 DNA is TGCGCCAGCAGTGATCTTTATTCTGGCTACACCTTC.

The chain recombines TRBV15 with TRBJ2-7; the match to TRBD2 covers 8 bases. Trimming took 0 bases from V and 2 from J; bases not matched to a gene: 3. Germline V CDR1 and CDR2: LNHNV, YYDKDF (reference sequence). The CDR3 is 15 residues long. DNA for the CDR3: TGTGCCACCAGCAGAGAAGCGGGGGTAACCTACGAGCAGTACTTC. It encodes CATSREAGVTYEQYF.

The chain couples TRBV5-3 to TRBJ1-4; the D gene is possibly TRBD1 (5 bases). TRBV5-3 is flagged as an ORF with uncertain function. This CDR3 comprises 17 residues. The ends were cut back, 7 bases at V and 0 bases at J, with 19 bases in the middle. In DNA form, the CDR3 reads TGTGCCAGAGCAGGAGGGGCAGAACCTGCAACTAATGAAAAACTGTTTTTT. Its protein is CARAGGAEPATNEKLFF.

CDR3 residues: CASSNTRTPRNQPQHF. Written as DNA, the CDR3 is TGTGCCAGCAGCAATACCCGGACACCACGAAATCAGCCCCAGCATTTT. The chain recombines TRBV28 with TRBJ1-5; D possibly corresponds to TRBD1 (5 bases). There are 16 residues in the CDR3. V lost 6 bases to trimming and J lost 4 bases, with 19 bases between them. Germline V CDR1 and CDR2: MDHEN, SYDVKM.

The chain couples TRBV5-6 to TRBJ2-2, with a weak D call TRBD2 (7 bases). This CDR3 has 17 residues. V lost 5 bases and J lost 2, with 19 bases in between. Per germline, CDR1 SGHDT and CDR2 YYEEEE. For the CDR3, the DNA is TGTGCCAGCAGATCGAGCGGGACACCTCTTAACACCGGGGAGCTGTTTTTT. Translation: CASRSSGTPLNTGELFF.

CDR3 bases: TGTGCCAGCAGTTTCCGACAGGGACAGGGCCGGGGGGGCTACACCTTC. This sequence encodes CASSFRQGQGRGGYTF. This chain uses TRBV6-5 with TRBJ1-2; 9 bases agree with TRBD1. Germline values: CDR1 MNHEY, CDR2 SVGAGI. Trimming took 4 bases from V and 8 from J; bases not matched to a gene: 14. The CDR3 contains 16 residues.

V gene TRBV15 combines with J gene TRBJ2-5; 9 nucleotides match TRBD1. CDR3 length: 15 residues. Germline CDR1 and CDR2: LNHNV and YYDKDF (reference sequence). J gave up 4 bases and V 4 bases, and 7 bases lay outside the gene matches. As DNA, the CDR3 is TGTGCCACCAGCAAAAACAGGGGGCTAGGAGAGACCCAGTACTTC. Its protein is CATSKNRGLGETQYF.

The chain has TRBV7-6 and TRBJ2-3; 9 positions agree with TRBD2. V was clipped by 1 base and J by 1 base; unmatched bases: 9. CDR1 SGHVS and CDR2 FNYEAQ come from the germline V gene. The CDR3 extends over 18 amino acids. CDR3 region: CASSLVLAGEMGTDTQYF. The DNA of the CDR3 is TGTGCCAGCAGCTTAGTGTTAGCGGGAGAGATGGGCACAGATACGCAGTATTTT.

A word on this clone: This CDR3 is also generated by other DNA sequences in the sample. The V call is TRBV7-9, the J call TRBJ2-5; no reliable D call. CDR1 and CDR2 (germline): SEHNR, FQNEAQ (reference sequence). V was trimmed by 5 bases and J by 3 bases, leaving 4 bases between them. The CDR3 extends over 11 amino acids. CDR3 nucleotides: TGTGCCAGCAGCCCAAAAGAGACCCAGTACTTC. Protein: CASSPKETQYF.

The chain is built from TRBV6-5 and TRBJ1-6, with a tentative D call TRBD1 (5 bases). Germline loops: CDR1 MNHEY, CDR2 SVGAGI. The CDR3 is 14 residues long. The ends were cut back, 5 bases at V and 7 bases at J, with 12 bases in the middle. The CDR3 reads CASSQTRTNSPLHF. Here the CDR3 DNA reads TGTGCCAGCAGTCAGACCCGGACAAATTCACCCCTCCACTTT.

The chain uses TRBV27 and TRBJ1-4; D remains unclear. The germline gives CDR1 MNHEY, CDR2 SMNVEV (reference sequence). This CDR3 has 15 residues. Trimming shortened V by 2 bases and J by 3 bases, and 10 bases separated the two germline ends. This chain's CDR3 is CASSLSQVANEKLFF. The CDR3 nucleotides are TGTGCCAGCAGTTTAAGCCAGGTTGCTAATGAAAAACTGTTTTTT. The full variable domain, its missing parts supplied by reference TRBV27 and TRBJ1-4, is EAQVTQNPRYLITVTGKKLTVTCSQNMNHEYMSWYRQDPGLGLRQIYYSMNVEVTDKGDVPEGYKVSRKEKRNFPLILESPSPNQTSLYFCASSLSQVANEKLFFGSGTQLSVL.

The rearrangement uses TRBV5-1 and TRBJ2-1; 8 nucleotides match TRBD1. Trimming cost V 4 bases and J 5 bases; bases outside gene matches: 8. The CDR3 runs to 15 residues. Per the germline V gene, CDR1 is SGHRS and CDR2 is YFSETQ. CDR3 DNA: TGCGCCAGCAGCCGAACGACAGGGGAGAACAATGAGCAGTTCTTC. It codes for CASSRTTGENNEQFF.

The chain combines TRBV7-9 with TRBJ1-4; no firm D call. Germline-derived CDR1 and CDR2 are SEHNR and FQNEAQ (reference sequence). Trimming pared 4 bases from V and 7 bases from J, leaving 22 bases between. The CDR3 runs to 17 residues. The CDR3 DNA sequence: TGTGCCAGCAGCTCTGGAGAATTGGGGAGGGATTTTGAAAAACTGTTTTTT. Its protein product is CASSSGELGRDFEKLFF. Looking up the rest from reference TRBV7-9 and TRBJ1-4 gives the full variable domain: DTGVSQNPRHKITKRGQNVTFRCDPISEHNRLYWYRQTLGQGPEFLTYFQNEAQLEKSRLLSDRFSAERPKGSFSTLEIQRTEQGDSAMYLCASSSGELGRDFEKLFFGSGTQLSVL.

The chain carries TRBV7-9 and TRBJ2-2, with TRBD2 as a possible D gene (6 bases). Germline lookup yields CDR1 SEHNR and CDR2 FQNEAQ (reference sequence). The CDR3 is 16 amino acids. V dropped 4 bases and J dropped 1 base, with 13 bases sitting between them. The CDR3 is CASSSGVSGNTGELFF. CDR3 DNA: TGTGCCAGCAGCTCCGGGGTTAGCGGGAACACCGGGGAGCTGTTTTTT.

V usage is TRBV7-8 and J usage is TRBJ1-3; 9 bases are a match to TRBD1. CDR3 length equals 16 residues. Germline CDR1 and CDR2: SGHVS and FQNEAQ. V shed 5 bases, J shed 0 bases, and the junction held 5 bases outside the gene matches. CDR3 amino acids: CASSPGTGSSGNTIYF. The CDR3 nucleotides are TGTGCCAGCAGCCCCGGGACAGGGAGCTCTGGAAACACCATATATTTT.

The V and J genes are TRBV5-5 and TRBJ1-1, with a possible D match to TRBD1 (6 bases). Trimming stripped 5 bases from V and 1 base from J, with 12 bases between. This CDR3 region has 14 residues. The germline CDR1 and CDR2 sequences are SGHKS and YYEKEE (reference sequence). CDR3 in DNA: TGTGCCAGCAGGTGGGGACAAACGAACACTGAAGCTTTCTTT. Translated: CASRWGQTNTEAFF.

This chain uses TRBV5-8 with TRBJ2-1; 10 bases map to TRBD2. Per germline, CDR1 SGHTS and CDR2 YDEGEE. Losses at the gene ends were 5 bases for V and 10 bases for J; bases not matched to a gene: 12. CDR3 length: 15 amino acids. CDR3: CASSPSGGGLGEQFF. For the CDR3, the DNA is TGTGCCAGCAGTCCGAGCGGGGGGGGTCTCGGAGAGCAGTTCTTC.

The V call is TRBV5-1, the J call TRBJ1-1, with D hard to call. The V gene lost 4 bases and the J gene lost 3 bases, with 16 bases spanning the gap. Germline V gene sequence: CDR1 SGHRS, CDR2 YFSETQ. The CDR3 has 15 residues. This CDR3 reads CASSAWGLGDTEAFF. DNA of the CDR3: TGCGCCAGCAGCGCTTGGGGTCTCGGGGACACTGAAGCTTTCTTT.

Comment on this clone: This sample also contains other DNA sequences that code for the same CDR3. The CDR3 nucleotides read TGCGCCAGCAGCTTCAGGGGAGGGTCCACTGAAGCTTTCTTT. It codes for CASSFRGGSTEAFF. The V call is TRBV5-1, the J call TRBJ1-1, with a weak D call TRBD1 (6 bases). Trimming removed 2 bases from V and 4 bases from J, with 12 bases in between. CDR3 size: 14 residues. The germline CDR1 and CDR2 sequences are SGHRS and YFSETQ.

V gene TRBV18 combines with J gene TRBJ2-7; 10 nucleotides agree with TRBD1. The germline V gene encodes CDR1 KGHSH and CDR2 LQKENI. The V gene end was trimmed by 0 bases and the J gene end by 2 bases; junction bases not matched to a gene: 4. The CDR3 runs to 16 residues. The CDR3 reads CASSPPSGTGAYEQYF. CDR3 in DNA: TGTGCCAGCTCACCACCGTCTGGGACAGGGGCCTACGAGCAGTACTTC.

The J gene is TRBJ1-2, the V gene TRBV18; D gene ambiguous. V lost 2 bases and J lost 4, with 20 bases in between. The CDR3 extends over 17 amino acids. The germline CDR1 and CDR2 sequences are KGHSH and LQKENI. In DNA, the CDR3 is TGTGCCAGCTCACCATGTAGTCCCTCCGAGGAGTGCTATGGCTACACCTTC. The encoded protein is CASSPCSPSEECYGYTF.

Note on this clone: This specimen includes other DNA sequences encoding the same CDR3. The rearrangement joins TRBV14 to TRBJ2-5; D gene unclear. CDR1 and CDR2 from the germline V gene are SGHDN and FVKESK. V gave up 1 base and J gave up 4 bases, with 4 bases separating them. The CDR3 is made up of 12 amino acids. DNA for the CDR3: TGTGCCAGCAGCCAAGTTCGAGAGACCCAGTACTTC. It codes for CASSQVRETQYF.

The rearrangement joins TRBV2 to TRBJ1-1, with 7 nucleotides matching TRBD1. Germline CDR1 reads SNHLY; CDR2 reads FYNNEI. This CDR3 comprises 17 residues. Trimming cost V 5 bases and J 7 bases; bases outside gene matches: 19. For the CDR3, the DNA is TGTGCCAGCAGTAAGGAACGAACTTCACCCGGGACAGATGAAGCTTTCTTT. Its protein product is CASSKERTSPGTDEAFF.